This passage covers 14 T cell receptor beta chains from one sample sequenced in a study of blood T cell repertoires in COVID-19. TCRdb's copy holds only in-frame clones and misses some; the assay was immunoSEQ multiplex PCR. Of 120,000 or so clones in the sample, about 88% are singletons; the top ten hold more than 1.5%. Sample: peripheral blood. Receptors originate from a human donor in a cohort sampled during active COVID-19.

The chain recombines TRBV2 with TRBJ1-2, with D possibly matching TRBD1 (5 bases). Trimming took 3 bases from V and 8 from J, leaving 10 bases between them. CDR1 and CDR2 from the germline V gene are SNHLY and FYNNEI. The CDR3 is made up of 12 amino acids. The CDR3 is CASSESGGGYTF. CDR3 bases: TGTGCCAGCAGTGAGAGCGGGGGGGGCTACACCTTC.

This rearrangement joins TRBV7-8 to TRBJ2-2; tentatively, D is TRBD1 (6 bases). Trimming took off 1 base at V and 0 bases at J, with 9 bases between the two ends. Germline V gene data show CDR1 as SGHVS and CDR2 as FQNEAQ. CDR3 size: 16 residues. This chain's CDR3 is CASSLVGGSNTGELFF. CDR3 nucleotides: TGTGCCAGCAGCTTAGTTGGGGGCTCGAACACCGGGGAGCTGTTTTTT.

A note on this clone: The sample contains more than one DNA sequence encoding this CDR3. The V gene is TRBV6-5, the J gene TRBJ2-7; D might be TRBD2 (5 bases). Germline CDR1 and CDR2: MNHEY and SVGAGI. The CDR3 loop spans 13 amino acids. Trimming stripped 11 bases from V and 7 bases from J, with 21 bases between. CDR3 amino acids: CAAGAAGEVEQYF. In DNA form, the CDR3 reads TGTGCCGCCGGTGCCGCGGGCGAAGTAGAGCAGTACTTC.

This chain joins TRBV11-2 and TRBJ2-5, with D possibly being TRBD1 (6 bases). Between the trimmed V and J ends, which lost 3 bases and 0 bases, there was a span of 14 bases. This CDR3 region has 16 residues. Germline V gene sequence: CDR1 SGHAT, CDR2 FQNNGV. The CDR3 DNA reads TGTGCCAGCAGCTTCAGGACAGCAACGTACCAAGAGACCCAGTACTTC. Amino acids: CASSFRTATYQETQYF.

The chain employs TRBV10-3 and TRBJ2-7; TRBD1 agrees at 11 bases. V lost 6 bases, J lost 6 bases, and 7 bases stayed unmatched. The CDR3 has 14 amino acids. Germline V gene sequence: CDR1 ENHRY, CDR2 SYGVKD. CDR3 coding DNA: TGTGCCATCAGAACGGGACAGGGGGGCGGCGAGCAGTACTTC. Encoded protein: CAIRTGQGGGEQYF.

The gene calls are TRBV5-5 and TRBJ2-3; D might be TRBD2 (6 bases). V was shortened by 0 bases and J by 7 bases, with 12 bases between the two germline ends. This CDR3 spans 14 amino acids. Germline V gene lookup returns CDR1 SGHKS and CDR2 YYEKEE (reference sequence). The CDR3 loop is CASSLVGGEYTQYF. CDR3 nucleotides: TGTGCCAGCAGCTTGGTGGGGGGAGAATATACGCAGTATTTT.

The V call is TRBV5-5, the J call TRBJ1-3; D gene unclear. This CDR3 is built from 15 residues. Germline CDR1 and CDR2: SGHKS and YYEKEE (reference sequence). V was cut by 4 bases and J by 0 bases, with 11 bases left in between. CDR3 residues: CASSQAQSSGNTIYF. CDR3 sequence (DNA): TGTGCCAGCAGCCAGGCCCAGAGCTCTGGAAACACCATATATTTT.

V is TRBV5-1 and J is TRBJ2-7; D unclear. Trimming removed 4 bases at V and 3 bases at J, with 14 bases between. The CDR3 contains 14 residues. The V gene's germline CDR1 is SGHRS and CDR2 YFSETQ. CDR3 sequence: CASSPLPLFYEQYF. CDR3 DNA: TGCGCCAGCAGCCCCTTACCACTTTTCTACGAGCAGTACTTC.

Note on this clone: Other DNA sequences of this sample code for an identical CDR3. The chain has TRBV28 and TRBJ1-2; D not certain. Germline CDR1 MDHEN, CDR2 SYDVKM. The CDR3 runs to 13 residues. Trimming cost V 6 bases and J 2 bases, with 10 bases left between them. The CDR3 coding sequence is TGTGCCAGCAGCTTCCCCGCGAACTATGGCTACACCTTC. Translation gives CASSFPANYGYTF.

This chain connects TRBV7-2 to TRBJ2-5; maybe TRBD1 (6 bases). CDR3 size: 13 residues. The V end lost 6 bases, the J end lost 1 base, and 9 bases lay between the germline ends. Germline V CDR1 and CDR2: SGHTA, FQGNSA. In DNA form, the CDR3 reads TGTGCCAGCAGGAGGGGGTTCCAAGAGACCCAGTACTTC. Translated, it gives CASRRGFQETQYF.

This rearrangement joins TRBV7-9 to TRBJ1-1; TRBD1 is a possible D gene (5 bases). Trimming pared 2 bases from V and 0 bases from J, leaving 7 bases between. Germline lookup yields CDR1 SEHNR and CDR2 FQNEAQ (reference sequence). The CDR3 loop spans 14 amino acids. The CDR3 nucleotides are TGTGCCAGCAGCTTACGACAGATGAACACTGAAGCTTTCTTT. Translated: CASSLRQMNTEAFF.

The gene calls are TRBV6-5 and TRBJ2-3, with unresolved D. This CDR3 comprises 15 residues. Germline CDR1 is MNHEY and CDR2 is SVGAGI. The V end was cut by 0 bases, the J end by 1 base, with 8 bases between. The CDR3 DNA follows: TGTGCCAGCAGTTACTCGAACAAAGGCACAGATACGCAGTATTTT. It codes for CASSYSNKGTDTQYF.

This rearrangement joins TRBV19 to TRBJ2-5, with TRBD2 matching over 10 bases. Trimming took 3 bases from V and 4 from J; bases not matched to a gene: 5. The CDR3 is 15 residues long. Germline CDR1 reads LNHDA; CDR2 reads SQIVND (reference sequence). In nucleotides, the CDR3 is TGTGCCAGTAGTATGCCTAGCGGGAGTAGAGAGACCCAGTACTTC. This gives the protein CASSMPSGSRETQYF.

The DNA for the CDR3 is TGTGCCAGTAGGGAGGGTGGAGCAGATACGCAGTATTTT. The encoded protein is CASREGGADTQYF. The chain is built from TRBV19 and TRBJ2-3; TRBD2 might be the D (6 bases). Trimming pared 6 bases from V and 4 bases from J, leaving 11 bases between. Germline loops: CDR1 LNHDA, CDR2 SQIVND (reference sequence). This CDR3 has 13 residues.